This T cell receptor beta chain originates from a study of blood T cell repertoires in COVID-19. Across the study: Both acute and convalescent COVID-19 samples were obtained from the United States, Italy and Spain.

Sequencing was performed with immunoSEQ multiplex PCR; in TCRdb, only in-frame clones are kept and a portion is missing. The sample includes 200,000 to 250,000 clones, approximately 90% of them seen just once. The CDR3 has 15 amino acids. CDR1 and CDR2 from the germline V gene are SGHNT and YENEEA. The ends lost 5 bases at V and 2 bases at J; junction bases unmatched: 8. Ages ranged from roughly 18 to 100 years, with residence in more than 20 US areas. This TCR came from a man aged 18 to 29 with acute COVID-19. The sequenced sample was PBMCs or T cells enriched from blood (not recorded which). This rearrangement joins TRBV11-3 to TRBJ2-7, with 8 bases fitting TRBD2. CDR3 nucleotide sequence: TGTGCCAGCAGCCAGACTAGCGCTATTACCTACGAGCAGTACTTC. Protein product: CASSQTSAITYEQYF.